A selection of T cell receptor beta chains follows, all from one sample in a study of control samples from healthy donors and cancer patients. Clones were sequenced by immunoSEQ multiplex PCR, and TCRdb holds only the in-frame ones, with some missing. Of approximately 170,000 clones listed, more than 85% are singletons. Sample: blood. Receptor source: a woman aged 25 to 45 in good health. Both conserved end residues are part of each CDR3. D genes are given only for firm matches. Rows give clone size only sometimes, using once, few, many, or a class for an expanded clone.

j_gene,abundance,v_gene,d_gene,len,CDR3aa,CDR3nt
TRBJ2-6,-,TRBV7-9,-,16,CASSLVRLSGANVLTF,TGTGCCAGCAGCTTAGTCCGTCTCTCTGGGGCCAACGTCCTGACTTTC
TRBJ2-7,-,TRBV25-1,TRBD2,17,CASSESGPGGRAYEQYF,TGTGCCAGCAGTGAATCGGGGCCGGGGGGGCGCGCGTACGAGCAGTACTTC
TRBJ2-7,-,TRBV4-3,-,15,CASSQEKRGAYEQYF,TGCGCCAGCAGCCAAGAAAAAAGGGGGGCCTACGAGCAGTACTTC
TRBJ2-1,-,TRBV19,-,17,CASSPTGYLSSYNEQFF,TGTGCCAGTAGTCCAACGGGCTATTTGAGCTCCTACAATGAGCAGTTCTTC
TRBJ1-5,-,TRBV4-1,TRBD1,16,CASSQPTGAGSQPQHF,TGCGCCAGCAGCCAGCCGACAGGGGCAGGCAGTCAGCCCCAGCATTTT
TRBJ2-1,-,TRBV29-1,-,17,CSVEGGGFKGVYNEQFF,TGCAGCGTTGAAGGGGGGGGCTTTAAGGGGGTTTACAATGAGCAGTTCTTC
TRBJ2-2,-,TRBV30,-,14,CAWSVMITGGELFF,TGTGCCTGGAGTGTAATGATCACAGGCGGGGAGCTGTTTTTT
TRBJ2-7,-,TRBV19,TRBD1,14,CASSETGAFYEQYF,TGTGCCAGTAGTGAAACAGGGGCCTTCTACGAGCAGTACTTC
TRBJ2-7,-,TRBV2,-,12,CASLYRRTEQYF,TGTGCCAGCCTCTACAGGCGGACAGAGCAGTACTTC
TRBJ2-3,-,TRBV7-3,-,13,CASSPGATDTQYF,TGTGCCAGCAGCCCCGGAGCTACAGATACGCAGTATTTT
TRBJ1-5,-,TRBV24-1,-,14,CATSDFESNQPQHF,TGTGCCACCAGTGATTTCGAGAGCAATCAGCCCCAGCATTTT
TRBJ1-1,-,TRBV30,-,13,CAWGQDGFTEAFF,TGTGCCTGGGGCCAGGACGGGTTCACTGAAGCTTTCTTT
TRBJ1-5,-,TRBV2,TRBD1,14,CASTEDREDQPQHF,TGTGCCAGCACGGAGGACAGGGAGGATCAGCCCCAGCATTTT
TRBJ1-2,-,TRBV19,TRBD1,14,CASSIQGAIYGYTF,TGTGCCAGTAGTATTCAGGGGGCTATCTATGGCTACACCTTC
TRBJ2-7,few,TRBV7-8,-,15,CASSFGGSSSYEQYF,TGTGCCAGCAGCTTCGGAGGCAGCTCATCCTACGAGCAGTACTTC
TRBJ1-5,-,TRBV10-3,-,13,CAISGTNNQPQHF,TGTGCCATCAGTGGGACAAACAATCAGCCCCAGCATTTT
TRBJ2-7,-,TRBV20-1,-,11,CSAGGPTYLDF,TGCAGTGCCGGGGGACCGACCTATTTGGACTTC
TRBJ2-2,once,TRBV5-1,-,16,CASSLNGIGNTGELFF,TGCGCCAGCAGCTTGAACGGGATCGGGAACACCGGGGAGCTGTTTTTT
TRBJ1-2,-,TRBV15,TRBD1,17,CATSRDWGQGGHYGYTF,TGTGCCACCAGCAGAGATTGGGGGCAGGGGGGGCACTATGGCTACACCTTC
TRBJ1-2,-,TRBV2,TRBD1,14,CASSDRQGASGYTF,TGTGCCAGCAGTGATAGACAGGGGGCGTCAGGCTACACCTTC
TRBJ2-1,once,TRBV24-1,TRBD1,15,CATSDRGQGHNEQFF,TGTGCCACCAGTGATCGGGGACAGGGCCACAATGAGCAGTTCTTC
TRBJ2-7,-,TRBV4-2,-,16,CASSQDGAVGVEEQYF,TGTGCCAGCAGCCAAGATGGGGCGGTGGGCGTAGAAGAGCAGTACTTC
TRBJ2-2,-,TRBV10-3,-,14,CAISEEVRTGELFF,TGTGCCATCAGTGAAGAGGTACGCACCGGGGAGCTGTTTTTT
TRBJ2-5,-,TRBV3-1/TRBV3-2,-,15,CASSQEDGYQETQYF,TGTGCCAGCAGCCAAGAGGATGGGTACCAAGAGACCCAGTACTTC
TRBJ2-3,-,TRBV5-1,TRBD1,15,CASSFRDRGIDTQYF,TGCGCCAGCAGCTTCCGGGACAGGGGAATAGATACGCAGTATTTT
TRBJ2-2,-,TRBV19,-,13,CASSEERVGELFF,TGTGCCAGTAGTGAGGAGCGGGTCGGGGAGCTGTTTTTT
TRBJ2-7,-,TRBV7-9,-,14,CASSLGTPTYEQYF,TGTGCCAGCAGCCTCGGGACACCGACCTACGAGCAGTACTTC
TRBJ2-3,-,TRBV5-6,TRBD2,19,CASSSRGSGRREGTDTQYF,TGTGCCAGCAGCAGTCGGGGTAGCGGGAGAAGAGAGGGCACAGATACGCAGTATTTT
TRBJ1-2,-,TRBV24-1,TRBD1,12,CATSHRGEGYTF,TGTGCCACCAGTCACAGGGGGGAAGGCTACACCTTC
TRBJ2-2,once,TRBV3-1/TRBV3-2,TRBD2,14,CAASGSAPTGELFF,TGCGCCGCTAGCGGTTCGGCCCCCACCGGGGAGCTGTTTTTT
TRBJ2-1,-,TRBV25-1,-,15,CASSPTDSMGNEQFF,TGTGCCAGCAGCCCGACAGATTCCATGGGCAATGAGCAGTTCTTC
TRBJ2-7,-,TRBV6-2/TRBV6-3,TRBD2,18,CASSSIRASGGTFGEQYF,TGTGCCAGCAGTTCCATACGCGCTAGCGGGGGGACCTTCGGCGAGCAGTACTTC
TRBJ1-6,-,TRBV7-9,-,13,CASRGENNSPLHF,TGTGCCAGCAGAGGGGAGAACAATTCACCCCTCCACTTT
TRBJ2-7,-,TRBV29-1,TRBD1,13,CSVVWQGEGEQYF,TGCAGCGTTGTATGGCAGGGGGAAGGCGAGCAGTACTTC
TRBJ1-2,once,TRBV5-1,-,14,CASSSLGAGTGYTF,TGCGCCAGCAGCTCCCTGGGGGCGGGAACCGGCTACACCTTC
TRBJ1-1,-,TRBV12-5,-,16,CASGQRPTYMNTEAFF,TGTGCTAGTGGTCAAAGGCCGACCTATATGAACACTGAAGCTTTCTTT
TRBJ2-1,-,TRBV6-4,TRBD2,15,CASSDSSGRYDEQFF,TGTGCCAGCAGTGACTCCAGCGGGAGGTACGATGAGCAGTTCTTC
TRBJ2-1,-,TRBV6-2/TRBV6-3,TRBD2,17,CASSYGVSGKWDNEQFF,TGTGCCAGCAGTTACGGAGTTAGCGGGAAATGGGACAATGAGCAGTTCTTC
TRBJ2-5,-,TRBV28,-,15,CASSSSGGSQETQYF,TGTGCCAGCAGTTCTTCCGGTGGGAGTCAAGAGACCCAGTACTTC
TRBJ2-7,-,TRBV4-1,TRBD2,17,CASSQGLGSGSGYEQYF,TGCGCCAGCAGCCAAGGGTTGGGGAGCGGGAGCGGCTACGAGCAGTACTTC
TRBJ2-1,-,TRBV3-1/TRBV3-2,-,17,CTSSLSTRRATYNEQFF,TGTACCAGCAGCCTCTCAACGCGGAGGGCGACCTACAATGAGCAGTTCTTC
TRBJ2-3,once,TRBV7-9,-,11,CASSSDEAQYF,TGTGCCAGCAGCTCCGATGAGGCGCAGTATTTT